These T cell receptor beta chains were read from a single sample in a study of blood T cell repertoires in COVID-19. Produced via immunoSEQ multiplex PCR; TCRdb's table is partial and in-frame only. The sample carries 100,000 to 150,000 clones, 84% recorded once. The material sequenced was PBMCs or T cells enriched from blood (not recorded which). These receptors all come from a woman aged 30 to 39 who had recovered from COVID-19. Each CDR3 is given with its conserved first and last residue. The D gene is left open where the match is weak. Part of the rows lack a size; the others show once, few, many or a class for expanded clones.

TRBJ2-3,.,TRBD2,TRBV9,CASSSPWGLASTDTQYF,TGTGCCAGCAGCTCTCCCTGGGGACTAGCTAGCACAGATACGCAGTATTTT
TRBJ1-6,once,TRBD1,TRBV18,CASSPMDRGTNSPLHF,TGTGCCAGCTCACCAATGGACAGGGGCACTAATTCACCCCTCCACTTT
TRBJ2-2,few,TRBD2,TRBV5-1,CASSLVPGLAGGGELFF,TGCGCCAGCAGCTTGGTTCCCGGACTAGCGGGAGGCGGGGAGCTGTTTTTT
TRBJ2-1,.,.,TRBV30,CAWSVLGQTYNEQFF,TGTGCCTGGAGTGTGTTGGGACAAACCTACAATGAGCAGTTCTTC
TRBJ1-6,.,TRBD1,TRBV4-3,CASSQVVGTGVSPLHF,TGCGCCAGCAGCCAAGTAGTCGGGACAGGGGTTTCACCCCTCCACTTT
TRBJ2-7,.,TRBD2,TRBV5-1,CASSSASPGLAKQYF,TGCGCCAGCAGCTCAGCGAGTCCGGGACTAGCGAAACAGTACTTC
TRBJ2-1,once,TRBD2,TRBV19,CASSMASGRNEQFF,TGTGCCAGTAGTATGGCTAGCGGGAGGAATGAGCAGTTCTTC
TRBJ2-1,.,TRBD2,TRBV12-5,CASGLRLAGVRGEQFF,TGTGCTAGTGGTTTGCGACTAGCGGGAGTAAGGGGTGAGCAGTTCTTC
TRBJ2-5,.,TRBD2,TRBV11-3,CASSLFPGGPETQYF,TGTGCCAGCAGCTTATTCCCGGGAGGGCCGGAGACCCAGTACTTC
TRBJ1-1,.,.,TRBV4-2,CASSQLIRGRGTEAFF,TGTGCCAGCAGCCAACTTATACGAGGGCGAGGGACTGAAGCTTTCTTT
TRBJ2-4,.,.,TRBV7-2,CASSLGGMKLDIQYF,TGTGCCAGCAGCTTAGGCGGGATGAAGCTAGACATTCAGTACTTC
TRBJ1-2,.,TRBD1,TRBV5-4,CASSPGQELYGYTF,TGTGCCAGCAGCCCGGGACAGGAGCTCTATGGCTACACCTTC
TRBJ2-5,.,TRBD2,TRBV5-4,CASSAGLAAETQYF,TGTGCCAGCAGCGCGGGACTAGCGGCAGAGACCCAGTACTTC
TRBJ2-7,.,TRBD2,TRBV30,CAWSAAGGNYEQYF,TGTGCCTGGAGTGCAGCGGGAGGAAACTACGAGCAGTACTTC
TRBJ1-1,.,.,TRBV4-1,CASSQDEVTEAFF,TGCGCCAGCAGCCAAGATGAGGTGACTGAAGCTTTCTTT
TRBJ2-2,.,TRBD1,TRBV27,CASGDRVILGTGELFF,TGTGCCAGCGGGGACAGGGTAATTCTTGGCACCGGGGAGCTGTTTTTT
TRBJ1-2,.,.,TRBV19,CASSRTASNYGYTF,TGTGCCAGTAGCAGGACAGCGTCTAACTATGGCTACACCTTC
TRBJ2-6,.,TRBD1,TRBV19,CASSPRDRGTGANVLTF,TGTGCCAGTAGTCCTCGGGACAGGGGGACTGGGGCCAACGTCCTGACTTTC
TRBJ1-2,once,TRBD1,TRBV15,CATSRDRQGRYGYTF,TGTGCCACCAGCAGAGACCGACAGGGCAGATATGGCTACACCTTC
TRBJ1-6,.,TRBD1,TRBV10-3,CAIRDRANSPLHF,TGTGCCATCAGGGACAGGGCAAATTCACCCCTCCACTTT
TRBJ1-2,.,.,TRBV19,CASRLPRGSYGYTF,TGTGCCAGTAGACTCCCCCGGGGGAGCTATGGCTACACCTTC
TRBJ2-7,once,.,TRBV6-6,CASSRGHPGTYEQYF,TGTGCCAGCAGCCGAGGACACCCCGGCACCTACGAGCAGTACTTC
TRBJ1-1,once,.,TRBV29-1,CSVNRVMNTEAFF,TGCAGCGTCAACAGGGTCATGAACACTGAAGCTTTCTTT
TRBJ1-3,few,TRBD1,TRBV5-4,CASSLPGDRVNTIYF,TGTGCCAGCAGCTTGCCCGGGGACAGGGTAAACACCATATATTTT
TRBJ2-2,.,TRBD2,TRBV6-1,CASSGTSGRPNTGELFF,TGTGCCAGCAGTGGGACTAGCGGGAGGCCCAACACCGGGGAGCTGTTTTTT
TRBJ1-1,once,.,TRBV20-1,CSARQNTEAFF,TGCAGTGCAAGACAGAACACTGAAGCTTTCTTT
TRBJ2-7,.,.,TRBV7-6,CASSLEKTYEQYF,TGTGCCAGCAGCTTGGAGAAAACCTACGAGCAGTACTTC
TRBJ2-1,.,TRBD2,TRBV9,CASSAPSSGSTGEQFF,TGTGCCAGCAGCGCACCTTCTAGCGGGAGCACGGGTGAGCAGTTCTTC
TRBJ2-3,few,TRBD1,TRBV28,CASSPSAVGTGVDTQYF,TGTGCCAGCAGTCCGAGCGCGGTAGGGACAGGGGTCGATACGCAGTATTTT
TRBJ2-2,.,TRBD2,TRBV12-5,CASGKLAGTGELFF,TGTGCTAGTGGTAAATTAGCGGGGACCGGGGAGCTGTTTTTT
TRBJ2-7,.,TRBD1,TRBV28,CASRTPGQESRWQYF,TGTGCCAGCAGGACCCCGGGACAGGAGTCTAGATGGCAGTACTTC
TRBJ2-3,once,.,TRBV19,CASSIGGGTDTQYF,TGTGCCAGTAGTATAGGGGGCGGCACAGATACGCAGTATTTT
TRBJ2-1,.,.,TRBV10-3,CAISESILTGSLGIEQFF,TGTGCCATCAGTGAGTCGATCCTGACAGGTTCGTTGGGGATTGAGCAGTTCTTC
TRBJ2-7,.,.,TRBV5-5,CASGRDITYEQYF,TGTGCCAGCGGCCGGGACATAACCTACGAGCAGTACTTC
TRBJ2-2,once,.,TRBV5-1,CASSSRTITNTGELFF,TGCGCCAGCAGCTCAAGGACTATTACGAACACCGGGGAGCTGTTTTTT
TRBJ2-1,.,TRBD2,TRBV28,CASSQGAAGGPSSYNEQFF,TGTGCCAGCTCGCAGGGCGCAGCGGGAGGGCCGAGCTCCTACAATGAGCAGTTCTTC
TRBJ1-1,.,TRBD1,TRBV5-5,CASSWTGGASEAFF,TGTGCCAGCAGCTGGACAGGGGGTGCTTCCGAAGCTTTCTTT
TRBJ1-1,.,TRBD1,TRBV2,CASRRTGQTEAFF,TGTGCCAGCAGGCGGACAGGGCAGACTGAAGCTTTCTTT
TRBJ1-5,.,TRBD1,TRBV24-1,CATSEGQLNQPQHF,TGTGCCACCAGTGAGGGACAGCTAAATCAGCCCCAGCATTTT
TRBJ2-7,.,.,TRBV7-2,CATERLIDREQYF,TGTGCCACAGAAAGGCTGATTGACAGGGAGCAGTACTTC
TRBJ2-7,.,TRBD2,TRBV7-3,CASSLVSASGSKQYF,TGTGCCAGCAGCTTAGTTTCGGCTAGCGGCTCCAAGCAGTACTTC
TRBJ1-2,.,.,TRBV18,CASSPLSTEENYGYTF,TGTGCCAGCTCACCACTGTCGACAGAAGAGAACTATGGCTACACCTTC
TRBJ1-2,.,.,TRBV7-2,CASSLRGNYGYTF,TGTGCCAGCAGCTTACGGGGGAACTATGGCTACACCTTC
TRBJ1-3,.,.,TRBV5-6,CASTDNVNSGNTIYF,TGTGCCAGCACGGACAACGTCAACTCTGGAAACACCATATATTTT
TRBJ1-5,.,TRBD1,TRBV19,CASSRTQQGALTPSNQPQHF,TGTGCCAGTAGTAGGACTCAACAGGGGGCCCTTACCCCAAGCAATCAGCCCCAGCATTTT
TRBJ2-1,.,TRBD2,TRBV27,CASSPPAGGRNEQFF,TGTGCCAGCAGTCCCCCAGCGGGAGGGCGCAATGAGCAGTTCTTC
TRBJ2-1,.,.,TRBV15,CATSTDPSSYNEQFF,TGTGCCACCAGCACCGATCCCAGCTCCTACAATGAGCAGTTCTTC
TRBJ2-5,.,.,TRBV5-1,CASSGGTGGAETQYF,TGCGCCAGCAGCGGGGGGACTGGCGGTGCAGAGACCCAGTACTTC
TRBJ2-3,.,TRBD2,TRBV7-2,CASSLDFAGGTDTQYF,TGTGCCAGCAGCTTAGACTTTGCGGGAGGAACAGATACGCAGTATTTT
TRBJ1-1,.,.,TRBV5-1,CASRNPGNTEAFF,TGCGCCAGCAGAAACCCGGGTAACACTGAAGCTTTCTTT